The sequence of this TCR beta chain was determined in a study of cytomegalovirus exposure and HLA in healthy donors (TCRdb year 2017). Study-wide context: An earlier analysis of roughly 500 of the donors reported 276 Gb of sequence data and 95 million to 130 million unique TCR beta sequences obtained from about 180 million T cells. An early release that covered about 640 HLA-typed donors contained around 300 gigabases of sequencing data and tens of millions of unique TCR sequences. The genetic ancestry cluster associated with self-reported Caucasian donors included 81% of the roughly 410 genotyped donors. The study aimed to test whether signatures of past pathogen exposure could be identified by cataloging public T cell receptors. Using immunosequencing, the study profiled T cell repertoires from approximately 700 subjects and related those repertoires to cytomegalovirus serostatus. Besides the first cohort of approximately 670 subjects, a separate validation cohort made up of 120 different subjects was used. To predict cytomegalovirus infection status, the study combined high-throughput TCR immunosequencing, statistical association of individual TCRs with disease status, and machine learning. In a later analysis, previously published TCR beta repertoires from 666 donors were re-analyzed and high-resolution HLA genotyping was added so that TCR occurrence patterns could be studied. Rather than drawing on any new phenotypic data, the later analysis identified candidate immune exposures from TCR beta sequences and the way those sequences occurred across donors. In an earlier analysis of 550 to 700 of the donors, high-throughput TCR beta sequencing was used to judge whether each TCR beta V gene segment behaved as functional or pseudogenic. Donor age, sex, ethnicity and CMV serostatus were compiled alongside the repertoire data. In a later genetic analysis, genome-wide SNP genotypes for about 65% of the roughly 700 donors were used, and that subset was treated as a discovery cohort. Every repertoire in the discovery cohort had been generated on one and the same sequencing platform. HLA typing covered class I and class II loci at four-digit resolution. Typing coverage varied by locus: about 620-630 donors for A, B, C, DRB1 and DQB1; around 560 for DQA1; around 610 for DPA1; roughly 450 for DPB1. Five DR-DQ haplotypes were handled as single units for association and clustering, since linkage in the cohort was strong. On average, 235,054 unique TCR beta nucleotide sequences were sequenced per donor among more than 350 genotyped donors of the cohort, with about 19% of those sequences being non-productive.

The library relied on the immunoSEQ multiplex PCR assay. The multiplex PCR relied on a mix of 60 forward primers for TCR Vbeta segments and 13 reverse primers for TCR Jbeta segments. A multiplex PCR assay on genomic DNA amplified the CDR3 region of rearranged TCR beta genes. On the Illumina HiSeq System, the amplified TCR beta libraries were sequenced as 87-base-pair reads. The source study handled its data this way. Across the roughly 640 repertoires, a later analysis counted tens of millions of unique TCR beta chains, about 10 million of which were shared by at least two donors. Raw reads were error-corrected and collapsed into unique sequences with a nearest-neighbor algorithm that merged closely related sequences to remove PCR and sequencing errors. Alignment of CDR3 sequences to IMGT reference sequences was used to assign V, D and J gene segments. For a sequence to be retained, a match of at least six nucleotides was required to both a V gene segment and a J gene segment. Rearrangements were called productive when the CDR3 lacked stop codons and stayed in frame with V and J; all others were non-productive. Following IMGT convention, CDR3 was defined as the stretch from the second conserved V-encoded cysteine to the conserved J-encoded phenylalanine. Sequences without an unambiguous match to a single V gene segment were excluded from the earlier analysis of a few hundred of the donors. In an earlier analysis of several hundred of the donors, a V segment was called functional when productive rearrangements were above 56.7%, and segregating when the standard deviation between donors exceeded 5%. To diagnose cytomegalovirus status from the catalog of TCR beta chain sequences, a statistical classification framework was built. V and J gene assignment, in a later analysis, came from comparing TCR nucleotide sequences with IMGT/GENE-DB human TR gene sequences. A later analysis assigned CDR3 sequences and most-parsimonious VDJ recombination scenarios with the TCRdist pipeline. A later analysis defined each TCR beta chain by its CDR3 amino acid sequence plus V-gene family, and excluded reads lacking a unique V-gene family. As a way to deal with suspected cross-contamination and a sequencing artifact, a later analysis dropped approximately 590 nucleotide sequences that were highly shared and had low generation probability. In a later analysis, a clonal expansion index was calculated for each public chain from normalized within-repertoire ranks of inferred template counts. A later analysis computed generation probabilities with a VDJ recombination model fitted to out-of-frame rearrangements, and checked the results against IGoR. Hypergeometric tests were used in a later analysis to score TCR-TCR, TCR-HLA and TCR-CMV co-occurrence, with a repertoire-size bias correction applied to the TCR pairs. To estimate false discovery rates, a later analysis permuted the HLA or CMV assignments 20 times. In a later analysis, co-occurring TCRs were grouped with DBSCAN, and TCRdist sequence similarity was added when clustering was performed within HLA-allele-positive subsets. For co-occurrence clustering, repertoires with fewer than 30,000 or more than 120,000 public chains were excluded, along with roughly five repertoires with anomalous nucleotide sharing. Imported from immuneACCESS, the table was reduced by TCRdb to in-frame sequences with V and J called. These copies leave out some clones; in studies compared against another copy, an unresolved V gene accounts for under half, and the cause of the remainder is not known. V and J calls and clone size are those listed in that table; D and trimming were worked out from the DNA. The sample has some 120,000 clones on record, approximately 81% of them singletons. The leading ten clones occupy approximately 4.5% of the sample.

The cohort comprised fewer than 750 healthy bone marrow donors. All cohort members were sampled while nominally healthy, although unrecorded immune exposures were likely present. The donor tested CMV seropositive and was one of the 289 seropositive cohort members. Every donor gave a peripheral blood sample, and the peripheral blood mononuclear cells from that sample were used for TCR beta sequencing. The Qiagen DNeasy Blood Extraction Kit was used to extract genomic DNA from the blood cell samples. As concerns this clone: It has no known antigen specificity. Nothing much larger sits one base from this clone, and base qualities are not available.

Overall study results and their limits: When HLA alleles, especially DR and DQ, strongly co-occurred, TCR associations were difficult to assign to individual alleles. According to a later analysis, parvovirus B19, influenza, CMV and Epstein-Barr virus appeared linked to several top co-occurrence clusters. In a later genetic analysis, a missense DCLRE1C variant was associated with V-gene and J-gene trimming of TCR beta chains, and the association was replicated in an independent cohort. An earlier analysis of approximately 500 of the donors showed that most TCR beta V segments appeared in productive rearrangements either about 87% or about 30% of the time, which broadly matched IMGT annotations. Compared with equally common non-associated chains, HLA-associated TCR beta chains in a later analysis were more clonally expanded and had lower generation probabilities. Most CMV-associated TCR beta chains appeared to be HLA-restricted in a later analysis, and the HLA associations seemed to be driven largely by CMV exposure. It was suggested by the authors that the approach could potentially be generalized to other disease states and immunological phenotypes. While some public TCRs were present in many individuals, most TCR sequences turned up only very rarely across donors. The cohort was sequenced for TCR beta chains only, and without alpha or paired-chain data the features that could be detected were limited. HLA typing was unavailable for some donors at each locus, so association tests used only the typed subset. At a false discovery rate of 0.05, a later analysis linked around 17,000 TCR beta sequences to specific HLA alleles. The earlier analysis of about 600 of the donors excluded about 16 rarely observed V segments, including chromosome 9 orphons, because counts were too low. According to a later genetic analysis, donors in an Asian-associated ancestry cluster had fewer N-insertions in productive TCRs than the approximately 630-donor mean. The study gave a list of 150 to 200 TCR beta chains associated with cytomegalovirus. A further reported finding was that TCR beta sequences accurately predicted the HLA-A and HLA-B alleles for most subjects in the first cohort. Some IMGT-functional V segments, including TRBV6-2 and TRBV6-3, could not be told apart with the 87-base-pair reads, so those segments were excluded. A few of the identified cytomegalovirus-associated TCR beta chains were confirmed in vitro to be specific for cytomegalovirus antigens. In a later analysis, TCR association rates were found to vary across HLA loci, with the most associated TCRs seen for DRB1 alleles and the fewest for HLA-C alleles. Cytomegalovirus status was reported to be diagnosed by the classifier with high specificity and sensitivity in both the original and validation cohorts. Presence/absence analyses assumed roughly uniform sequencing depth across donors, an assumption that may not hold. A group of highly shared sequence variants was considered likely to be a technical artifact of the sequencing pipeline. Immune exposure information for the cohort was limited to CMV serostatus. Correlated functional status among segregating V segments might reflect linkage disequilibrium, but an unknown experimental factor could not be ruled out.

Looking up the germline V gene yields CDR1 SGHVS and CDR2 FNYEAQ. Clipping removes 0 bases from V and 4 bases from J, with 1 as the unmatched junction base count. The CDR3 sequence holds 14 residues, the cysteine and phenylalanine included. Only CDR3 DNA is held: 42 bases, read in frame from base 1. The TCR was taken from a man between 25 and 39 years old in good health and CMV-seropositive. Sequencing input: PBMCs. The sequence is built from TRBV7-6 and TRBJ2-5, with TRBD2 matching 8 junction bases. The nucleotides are TGTGCCAGCAGCTTAGCCGGGAGGGCAGAGACCCAGTACTTC. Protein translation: CASSLAGRAETQYF.